What follows are 25 T cell receptor beta chains derived from one specimen sequenced in a study of cytomegalovirus exposure and HLA in healthy donors. In the PCR, 60 Vbeta and 13 Jbeta primers were used. The repertoire was sequenced with immunoSEQ multiplex PCR; TCRdb's copy has only in-frame clones and lacks some. The sample holds some 200,000 clones, around 86% seen once. What was sequenced was PBMCs. The receptors come from a woman aged 40-49 years in good health and CMV-seronegative.

The gene calls are TRBV2 and TRBJ2-1, with TRBD2 identical over 9 bases. Germline CDR1 SNHLY, CDR2 FYNNEI. V lost 1 base to trimming and J lost 7 bases; unmatched junction nucleotides: 5. CDR3 length: 15 residues. As DNA, the CDR3 is TGTGCCAGCAGTGAAGGGCTAGCGGGGCGAAATGAGCAGTTCTTC. Its translation: CASSEGLAGRNEQFF.

The J gene is TRBJ1-2, the V gene TRBV29-1; TRBD1 aligns across 9 bases. The CDR3 spans 13 residues. Per the germline V gene, CDR1 is SQVTM and CDR2 is ANQGSEA. Trimming cost V 5 bases and J 4 bases; bases outside gene matches: 5. The chain's CDR3 is CSVPTGGAYGYTF. CDR3 nucleotides: TGCAGCGTTCCCACAGGGGGCGCCTATGGCTACACCTTC.

This chain connects TRBV18 to TRBJ2-2, with D unclear. Germline V lookup: CDR1 KGHSH, CDR2 LQKENI. This CDR3 contains 13 residues. Trimming took 6 bases from V and 5 from J, leaving 10 bases between them. CDR3 protein: CASSGSSTGELFF. As DNA, the CDR3 is TGTGCCAGCTCGGGCTCTTCAACCGGGGAGCTGTTTTTT.

The chain links TRBV19 to TRBJ2-2; TRBD2 might be the D (5 bases). The CDR3 extends over 16 amino acids. CDR1 is LNHDA, CDR2 SQIVND, per germline (reference sequence). The ends were cut back, 0 bases at V and 6 bases at J, with 14 bases in the middle. CDR3 in amino acids: CASSIDWLGKSGELFF. The CDR3 DNA reads TGTGCCAGTAGTATAGATTGGCTCGGGAAGTCCGGGGAGCTGTTTTTT.

The chain combines TRBV11-2 with TRBJ2-7; TRBD2 agrees at 11 bases. V was clipped by 5 bases and J by 5 bases; unmatched bases: 14. Germline assignment: CDR1 SGHAT and CDR2 FQNNGV. The CDR3 covers 17 residues. In DNA, the CDR3 is TGTGCCAGCAGCCCCGGGGTAGCGGGAGGGCTCGGAAACGAGCAGTACTTC. Its protein product is CASSPGVAGGLGNEQYF. Using reference TRBV11-2 and TRBJ2-7 for the parts outside the CDR3, the full variable domain is EAGVAQSPRYKIIEKRQSVAFWCNPISGHATLYWYQQILGQGPKLLIQFQNNGVVDDSQLPKDRFSAERLKGVDSTLKIQPAKLEDSAVYLCASSPGVAGGLGNEQYFGPGTRLTVT.

The chain has TRBV7-9 and TRBJ1-1; D unclear. V lost 5 bases to trimming and J lost 11 bases, with 27 bases between them. The germline V gene has CDR1 SEHNR and CDR2 FQNEAQ (reference sequence). The CDR3 sequence is 16 residues long. This CDR3 reads CASSPRKFGNPVVAFF. The CDR3 DNA sequence: TGTGCCAGCAGCCCCCGAAAGTTCGGGAACCCGGTGGTCGCTTTCTTT.

The chain recombines TRBV7-2 with TRBJ1-1; D uncertain. The CDR3 length is 13 residues. The germline gives CDR1 SGHTA, CDR2 FQGNSA. V was shortened by 5 bases and J by 3 bases, with 10 bases between the two germline ends. CDR3 residues: CASSVGGDTEAFF. The DNA for the CDR3 is TGTGCCAGCAGCGTAGGCGGGGACACTGAAGCTTTCTTT.

This chain uses TRBV19 with TRBJ2-1; the match to TRBD2 covers 15 bases. Trimming cost V 6 bases and J 15 bases; bases outside gene matches: 21. CDR1 is LNHDA, CDR2 SQIVND, per germline (reference sequence). The CDR3 covers 18 residues. The CDR3 DNA reads as TGTGCCAGTAGAATACTCTCCCCCGGGACTAGCGGGAGGTCGCGGTGGTTCTTC. Residues: CASRILSPGTSGRSRWFF.

This sequence joins TRBV19 and TRBJ1-4; TRBD1 matches 7 bases. Trimming took 5 bases from V and 7 from J; bases not matched to a gene: 7. The germline V gene has CDR1 LNHDA and CDR2 SQIVND (reference sequence). The CDR3 sequence is 14 residues long. The CDR3 DNA sequence: TGTGCCAGTAGTCCCCGACAGGGTTTTGAAAAACTGTTTTTT. Protein sequence: CASSPRQGFEKLFF.

The sample holds one count of this clone. This chain connects TRBV19 to TRBJ1-3; D unresolved. Germline CDR1 LNHDA, CDR2 SQIVND (reference sequence). The CDR3 runs 17 residues. The V gene lost 1 base and the J gene lost 0 bases, with 13 bases spanning the gap. This CDR3 is CASSIVDPGFSGNTIYF. As DNA, the CDR3 is TGTGCCAGTAGTATAGTCGACCCGGGGTTCTCTGGAAACACCATATATTTT. The full variable domain, its missing parts supplied by reference TRBV19 and TRBJ1-3, is DGGITQSPKYLFRKEGQNVTLSCEQNLNHDAMYWYRQDPGQGLRLIYYSQIVNDFQKGDIAEGYSVSREKKESFPLTVTSAQKNPTAFYLCASSIVDPGFSGNTIYFGEGSWLTVV.

The chain uses TRBV7-6 and TRBJ2-6; D gene uncertain. The V end was cut by 5 bases, the J end by 0 bases, with 8 bases between. This CDR3 is built from 15 residues. Germline loops: CDR1 SGHVS, CDR2 FNYEAQ. CDR3 protein: CASSLPVSGANVLTF. DNA for the CDR3: TGTGCCAGCAGCCTACCGGTCTCTGGGGCCAACGTCCTGACTTTC.

This clone was observed once. The chain joins TRBV5-6 to TRBJ2-4; tentatively, D is TRBD1 (6 bases). Germline lookup yields CDR1 SGHDT and CDR2 YYEEEE. The CDR3 length is 15 residues. V lost 4 bases to trimming and J lost 6 bases, with 17 bases between them. DNA of the CDR3: TGTGCCAGCAGCCCAACTCCGGGACACAGAAACATTCAGTACTTC. Its protein product is CASSPTPGHRNIQYF.

In its sample, this clone was seen a few times. The V and J genes are TRBV11-3 and TRBJ1-1; D may be TRBD1 (5 bases). The V end lost 5 bases, the J end lost 1 base, and 14 bases lay between the germline ends. Germline assignment: CDR1 SGHNT and CDR2 YENEEA. This CDR3 region has 15 residues. The CDR3 DNA is TGTGCCAGCAGCGGAGGGACCGGGGAGAACACTGAAGCTTTCTTT. Its translation is CASSGGTGENTEAFF.

Worth noting for this clone: Other DNA sequences of this sample code for an identical CDR3. The CDR3 DNA follows: TGTGCCACCAGTAGGGACAGGGTCGGCTATGGCTACACCTTC. It codes for CATSRDRVGYGYTF. The gene calls are TRBV15 and TRBJ1-2; 9 bases line up with TRBD1. J lost 4 bases, V lost 6 bases, and 6 bases had no gene match. The CDR3 length is 14 residues. The germline V gene has CDR1 LNHNV and CDR2 YYDKDF (reference sequence).

This rearrangement joins TRBV2 to TRBJ1-5; possible D gene TRBD1, 5 bases. CDR3 length: 18 residues. Per the germline V gene, CDR1 is SNHLY and CDR2 is FYNNEI. Trimming shortened V by 5 bases and J by 2 bases, and 22 bases separated the two germline ends. The CDR3 loop reads CASSPQRLRGGGNQPQHF. CDR3 in DNA: TGTGCCAGCAGTCCCCAAAGGTTGCGGGGAGGGGGCAATCAGCCCCAGCATTTT.

The rearrangement joins TRBV27 to TRBJ2-5; TRBD2 matches 16 bases. The CDR3 has 16 amino acids. V lost 5 bases, J lost 5 bases, and 5 bases stayed unmatched. CDR1 is MNHEY and CDR2 is SMNVEV in the germline V gene (reference sequence). The CDR3 reads CASSPGLAGGGETQYF. In DNA form, the CDR3 reads TGTGCCAGCAGTCCGGGACTAGCGGGAGGGGGGGAGACCCAGTACTTC.

The chain couples TRBV18 to TRBJ2-7, with 9 bases aligning to TRBD1. V lost 3 bases to trimming and J lost 3 bases; unmatched junction nucleotides: 3. CDR1 is KGHSH, CDR2 LQKENI, per germline. The CDR3 consists of 14 residues. The CDR3 DNA sequence: TGTGCCAGCTCACCCGGGACAGGGCGCTACGAGCAGTACTTC. Its protein product is CASSPGTGRYEQYF.

V usage is TRBV2 and J usage is TRBJ1-2; 7 bases are shared with TRBD1. The CDR3 is made up of 14 amino acids. From germline, CDR1 is SNHLY and CDR2 FYNNEI. V gave up 6 bases and J gave up 0 bases; unmatched junction bases: 4. CDR3 sequence reads: CASRTGSPNYGYTF. DNA of the CDR3: TGTGCCAGCAGGACAGGGAGCCCTAACTATGGCTACACCTTC.

The chain uses TRBV27 and TRBJ2-2; TRBD1 agrees at 7 bases. V lost 3 bases, J lost 2 bases, and 6 bases stayed unmatched. The CDR3 runs to 16 residues. CDR1 and CDR2 from the germline V gene are MNHEY and SMNVEV (reference sequence). The CDR3 here is CASSFRDRANTGELFF. In DNA, the CDR3 is TGTGCCAGCAGTTTTAGGGACAGAGCCAACACCGGGGAGCTGTTTTTT.

The chain uses TRBV4-2 and TRBJ2-1; 9 positions agree with TRBD2. The CDR3 totals 15 residues. V gave up 0 bases and J gave up 8 bases; unmatched junction bases: 5. The germline V gene encodes CDR1 LGHNA and CDR2 YNFKEQ. The CDR3 loop is CASSQELRTSDEQFF. For the CDR3, the DNA is TGTGCCAGCAGCCAAGAATTACGGACTAGCGATGAGCAGTTCTTC.

This chain links TRBV19 with TRBJ1-2; TRBD1 matches 8 bases. The CDR3 length is 15 residues. V lost 5 bases and J lost 7; bases outside the gene matches: 12. Per the germline V gene, CDR1 is LNHDA and CDR2 is SQIVND (reference sequence). CDR3 sequence reads: CASSPGLDRGSGYTF. The CDR3 bases are TGTGCCAGTAGTCCGGGCCTAGACAGGGGCTCTGGCTACACCTTC.

The chain recombines TRBV5-1 with TRBJ1-4; no clear D gene. The germline V gene encodes CDR1 SGHRS and CDR2 YFSETQ. The CDR3 is 16 residues long. V lost 3 bases, J lost 8 bases, and 20 bases lay in between. The CDR3 DNA follows: TGCGCCAGCAGCTACTCCCCCGAGGGTGGCCGGGAAAAACTGTTTTTT. This codes for CASSYSPEGGREKLFF.

The chain carries TRBV7-9 and TRBJ2-7; TRBD2 aligns across 7 bases. Trimming took 4 bases from V and 1 from J; bases not matched to a gene: 10. This CDR3 contains 16 residues. Germline V gives CDR1 SEHNR, CDR2 FQNEAQ (reference sequence). The CDR3, as DNA: TGTGCCAGCAGCTCCCCCGGGACTACTCTGTCCTACGAGCAGTACTTC. Its protein product is CASSSPGTTLSYEQYF.

The rearrangement joins TRBV6-6 to TRBJ2-5, with TRBD1 matching over 7 bases. This CDR3 is built from 15 residues. With 2 bases clipped from V and 5 bases from J, the junction kept 8 bases outside the gene matches. Germline loops: CDR1 MNHNY, CDR2 SVGAGI (reference sequence). The CDR3 sequence is CASSYTRQGSETQYF. CDR3 bases: TGTGCCAGCAGTTACACGCGACAGGGTTCGGAGACCCAGTACTTC.

The chain uses TRBV19 and TRBJ1-1, with 7 bases identical to TRBD1. Germline lookup yields CDR1 LNHDA and CDR2 SQIVND (reference sequence). The length of the CDR3 is 18 residues. The V segment lost 1 base and the J segment 0 bases; nucleotides outside the gene matches: 11. CDR3 residues: CASSIGARQGTVNTEAFF. The CDR3 DNA follows: TGTGCCAGTAGTATAGGGGCCCGACAGGGTACTGTGAACACTGAAGCTTTCTTT.